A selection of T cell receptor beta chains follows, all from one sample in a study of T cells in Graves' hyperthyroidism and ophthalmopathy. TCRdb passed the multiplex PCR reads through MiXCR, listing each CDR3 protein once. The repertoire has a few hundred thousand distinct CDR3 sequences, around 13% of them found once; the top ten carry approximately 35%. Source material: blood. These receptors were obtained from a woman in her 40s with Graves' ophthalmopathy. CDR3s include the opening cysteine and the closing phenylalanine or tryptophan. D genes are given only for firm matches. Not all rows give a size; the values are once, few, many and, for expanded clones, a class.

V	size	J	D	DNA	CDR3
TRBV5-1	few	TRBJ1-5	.	TGCGCCAGCAGACAAGGACAGAATAGCAATCAGCCCCAGCATTTT	CASRQGQNSNQPQHF
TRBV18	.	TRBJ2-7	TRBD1	TGTGCCAGCTCACGGACAGGGATGGAGCAGTACTTC	CASSRTGMEQYF
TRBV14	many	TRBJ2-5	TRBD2	TGTGCCAGCAGTCCCAGCGGGGGGCGGCAAGAGACCCAGTACTTC	CASSPSGGRQETQYF
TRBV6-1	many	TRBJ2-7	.	TGTGCCAGCAGTGCTGACTACGAGCAGTACTTC	CASSADYEQYF
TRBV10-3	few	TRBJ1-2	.	TGTGCCATCAGTGCTGTGCCGGTGGAGAACTATGGCTACACCTTC	CAISAVPVENYGYTF
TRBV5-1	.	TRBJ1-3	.	TGCGCCAGCTCTCCCGGGGGGAGTGCTGGAAACACCATATATTTT	CASSPGGSAGNTIYF
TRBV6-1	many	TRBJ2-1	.	TGTGCCAGCAGTGAGGACTACACCCCCGGCCACAATGAGCAGTTCTTC	CASSEDYTPGHNEQFF
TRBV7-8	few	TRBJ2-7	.	TGTGCCAGCAGCAACCGAACAGAATACGAGCAGTACTTC	CASSNRTEYEQYF
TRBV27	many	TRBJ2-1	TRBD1	TGTGCCAGCAGTTTGCTGGCAGGGGGCTATGAGCAGTTCTTC	CASSLLAGGYEQFF
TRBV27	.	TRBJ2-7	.	TGTGCCAGCAGTTTATCCTCGGATTACGAGCAGTACTTC	CASSLSSDYEQYF
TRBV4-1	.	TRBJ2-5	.	TGCGCCAGCAGCCAAGAGGATAGGCAGGGAGAGACCCAGTACTTC	CASSQEDRQGETQYF
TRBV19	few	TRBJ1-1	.	TGTGCCAGTAGTATATCGTACGTGGGGAACACTGAAGCTTTCTTT	CASSISYVGNTEAFF
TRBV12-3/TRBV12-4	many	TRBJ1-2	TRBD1	TGTGCCAGCAGTAAAGGGACAGCTACCTATGGCTACACCTTC	CASSKGTATYGYTF
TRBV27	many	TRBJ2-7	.	TGTGCCAGCAGCGTAGGGGCCTCAGAAGGCTCCTACGAGCAGTACTTC	CASSVGASEGSYEQYF
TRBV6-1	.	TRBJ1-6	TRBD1	TGTGCCAGCAGGGGGACAGGGGGCCTGGAGTCACCCCTCCACTTT	CASRGTGGLESPLHF
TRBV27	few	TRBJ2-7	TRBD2	TGTGCCAGCAGAGAATCCCCTAGCGGGACGGCCTACGAGCAGTACTTC	CASRESPSGTAYEQYF
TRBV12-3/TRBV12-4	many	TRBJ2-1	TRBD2	TGTGCCAGCAGTTCCCCGGCGGGAGCGATATATGAGCAGTTCTTC	CASSSPAGAIYEQFF
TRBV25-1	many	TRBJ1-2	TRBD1	TGTGCCAGCAGCACTCCGGGACAGGGGAACTATGGCTACACCTTC	CASSTPGQGNYGYTF